The clone carrying this TCR beta chain has a handful of counts. Its antigen is currently unknown. The sequenced template was cDNA made from the entire isolated RNA. Data came from immunoSEQ multiplex PCR; TCRdb stores just in-frame clones and leaves some out. There are about 240,000 clones in the sample; approximately 13% occur only once, and 0.015% to 0.02% lies in the top ten. CD45RO/CCR7/CD25/CD127/CD95/CD27 sorting isolated CD4+ naive, central memory, regulatory and stem cell-like memory cells. This sample stems from a study of beta chain features in type 1 diabetes. Study-level background: Age, gender and cell yields were alike across patients and healthy donors. Study results and caveats: TCRB CDR3s from Type 1 diabetes patients were moderately but significantly shorter in all four CD4+ subsets. Patients showed naive, central memory and Treg TCRB repertoires that appeared more similar than those of healthy donors.

Germline CDR1 is MGHRA and CDR2 is YSYEKL. Trimming took 0 bases from V and 5 from J; bases not matched to a gene: 3. The CDR3 runs 14 residues. The chain joins TRBV4-1 to TRBJ2-7; 8 bases agree with TRBD1. Sequencing input: naive CD4+ T cells from blood. The sequence was collected from a man between 25 and 39 years old with type 1 diabetes. Written as DNA, the CDR3 is TGCGCCAGCAGCCAAGACGGACAGGGTAACGAGCAGTACTTC. Encoded protein: CASSQDGQGNEQYF.